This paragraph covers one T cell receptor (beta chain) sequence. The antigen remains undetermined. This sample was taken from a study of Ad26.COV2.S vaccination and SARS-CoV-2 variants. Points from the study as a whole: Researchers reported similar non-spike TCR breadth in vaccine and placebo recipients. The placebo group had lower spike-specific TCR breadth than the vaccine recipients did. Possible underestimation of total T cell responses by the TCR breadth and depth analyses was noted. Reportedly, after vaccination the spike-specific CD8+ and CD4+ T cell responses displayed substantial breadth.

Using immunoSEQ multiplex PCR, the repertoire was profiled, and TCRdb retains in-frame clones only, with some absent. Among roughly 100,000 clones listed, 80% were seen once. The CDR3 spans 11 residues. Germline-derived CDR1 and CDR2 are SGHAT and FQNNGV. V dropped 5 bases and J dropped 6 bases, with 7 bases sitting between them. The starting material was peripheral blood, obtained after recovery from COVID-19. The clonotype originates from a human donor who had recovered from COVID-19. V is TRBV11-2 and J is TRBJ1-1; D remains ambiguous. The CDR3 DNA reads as TGTGCCAGCAGCCCGGGTGCTGAAGCTTTCTTT. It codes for CASSPGAEAFF.